The clone carrying this T cell receptor beta chain has a handful of counts. Its antigen is undetermined. Germline CDR1 SNHLY, CDR2 FYNNEI. The CDR3 contains 16 residues. V was trimmed by 4 bases and J by 6 bases, leaving 19 bases between them. The data belong to a study of identical twins. General study findings and limits: Abundant beta clonotypes from cord blood bore fewer insertions; memory repertoires lacked this pattern.

Each cDNA held unique molecular identifiers, and template switching gave it a universal primer site. TCRdb redid the calling of the 5' RACE reads with MiXCR, one entry per CDR3 protein. The sample holds around 280,000 distinct CDR3 sequences, under 9.5% seen once. The same sample was also used in a study of yellow fever vaccine responses in identical twins.

The TCR was taken from a woman younger than 30 in good health. V and J are TRBV2 and TRBJ2-1; a weak D match, TRBD2 (5 bases). Input material: memory (CD45RO+) T cells sorted from blood. The CDR3 DNA sequence: TGTGCCAGCAGTGCATCCCTAGCTATCTCGTCCAATGAGCAGTTCTTC. Its translation: CASSASLAISSNEQFF.